Listed below are T cell receptor beta chains from one sample, sequenced in a study of T cells in Graves' hyperthyroidism and ophthalmopathy. From the multiplex PCR reads, TCRdb called clonotypes with MiXCR, one entry per CDR3 protein. The sample contains some 570,000 distinct CDR3 sequences, 14% of which appear only once. The specimen was blood. The source is a woman aged 18-29 years with Graves' ophthalmopathy. The CDR3 runs from the conserved cysteine through the conserved F or W. D genes are given only for firm matches. Clone sizes are given selectively: once, few, many, or a class where the clone is expanded.

TRBV24-1	TRBJ2-5	TRBD1	many	TGTGCCACCAGTGATTTGCGGACAGGGGATCAAGAGACCCAGTACTTC	CATSDLRTGDQETQYF
TRBV12-5	TRBJ2-2	TRBD2	.	TGTGCTAGTGGTTTGGTAAGGCTAGCGGGAGGGCAAGATACCGGGGAGCTGTTTTTT	CASGLVRLAGGQDTGELFF
TRBV6-1	TRBJ2-1	TRBD2	many	TGTGCCAGCAGTGAAGTCCTGAGGGGACTACTCCGGAATGAGCAGTTCTTC	CASSEVLRGLLRNEQFF
TRBV12-3/TRBV12-4	TRBJ1-5	TRBD1	many	TGTGCCAGCAGAACACAGGGGGACCAGCCCCAGCATTTT	CASRTQGDQPQHF
TRBV9	TRBJ2-5	.	many	TGTGCCAGCAGCGTAGAGGCAGGCCGGGAGACCCAGTACTTC	CASSVEAGRETQYF
TRBV28	TRBJ2-7	.	many	TGTGCCAGCACCGCAAGGGGGATATCAGGAATTTACGAGCAGTACTTC	CASTARGISGIYEQYF
TRBV12-3/TRBV12-4	TRBJ1-6	TRBD1	.	TGTGCCAGCAGCTATGACAGGGGCGAATTCTCCTATAATTCACCCCTCCACTTT	CASSYDRGEFSYNSPLHF
TRBV6-1	TRBJ1-5	.	.	TGTGCTAGCAAAGGGGACAACATGAGCAATCAGCCCCAGCATTTT	CASKGDNMSNQPQHF
TRBV27	TRBJ2-5	.	many	TGTGCCAGCAGTGGAAGGAAGTGGCAGGATGATCAAGAGACCCAGTACTTC	CASSGRKWQDDQETQYF
TRBV9	TRBJ2-1	.	few	TGTGCCAGCAGCTCAGTAGGGCTAATGCAGTTCTTC	CASSSVGLMQFF
TRBV7-3	TRBJ2-7	TRBD1	.	TGTGCCAGCAGCTCACAGAGACCGACAGGGTTCAGGTACGAGCAGTACTTC	CASSSQRPTGFRYEQYF
TRBV7-9	TRBJ2-3	.	.	TGTGCCAGCAGCTTTGGTTACCAGGGTAGTGGAGATACGCAGTATTTT	CASSFGYQGSGDTQYF
TRBV13	TRBJ2-3	TRBD2	many	TGTGCCAGCAGCGGGGATAGCGGGAGAAGCACAGATACGCAGTATTTT	CASSGDSGRSTDTQYF
TRBV20-1	TRBJ2-1	.	many	TGCAGTGCCCCGAAGGGCAATGAGCAGTTCTTC	CSAPKGNEQFF
TRBV5-4	TRBJ2-2	.	few	TGTGCCAGCAGGCTTACTGAGTTTATGGTGAACACCGGGGAGCTGTTTTTT	CASRLTEFMVNTGELFF
TRBV29-1	TRBJ2-1	.	.	TGCAGCGTTGAGCGTTACAATGAGCAGTTCTTC	CSVERYNEQFF
TRBV24-1	TRBJ2-1	TRBD2	few	TGTGCCACCAGTGAGCCTCTAGCGGGAGGGCCGAGTGAGCAGTTCTTC	CATSEPLAGGPSEQFF
TRBV2	TRBJ1-5	.	many	TGTGCCAGCAGTGGGGGGCCAGTCCATAGCAATCAGCCCCAGCATTTT	CASSGGPVHSNQPQHF
TRBV28	TRBJ1-2	.	many	TGTGCCAGCAGTCAGGGCCCTAACTATGGCTACACCTTC	CASSQGPNYGYTF
TRBV28	TRBJ1-4	TRBD1	many	TGTGCCAGCAGTCAAATGAGGACAGGGGGCACGGAAAAACTGTTTTTT	CASSQMRTGGTEKLFF
TRBV2	TRBJ2-3	.	many	TGTGCCATACAAGGGGAATTCACAGATACGCAGTATTTT	CAIQGEFTDTQYF
TRBV7-2	TRBJ2-3	TRBD2	many	TGTGCCAGCAGCTTAGCCGGGACTAGCGGGAGCACAGATACGCAGTATTTT	CASSLAGTSGSTDTQYF
TRBV7-2	TRBJ1-1	.	many	TGTGCCAGCAGCTTGTCTTGGGGGAGGAACACTGAAGCTTTCTTT	CASSLSWGRNTEAFF
TRBV5-1	TRBJ1-4	.	few	TGCGCCAGCAGCCCACCTGAGGGTGGTAATGAAAAACTGTTTTTT	CASSPPEGGNEKLFF
TRBV6-1	TRBJ2-5	TRBD2	few	TGTGCCAGCAGTGAGGCAGGGAGGGTAGAGACCCAGTACTTC	CASSEAGRVETQYF
TRBV10-3	TRBJ2-7	TRBD2	.	TGTGCCATCGGCAGAAGCGGGGTGTCCTACGAGCAGTACTTC	CAIGRSGVSYEQYF
TRBV20-1	TRBJ2-1	TRBD2	many	TGCAGTGCTAGAGATCTGGGCAGGGGGACTAGCGGGATTAATGAGCAGTTCTTC	CSARDLGRGTSGINEQFF
TRBV3-1	TRBJ1-2	.	many	TGTGCCAGCAGCCAGCGGTTTGGCTACACCTTC	CASSQRFGYTF
TRBV7-9	TRBJ1-4	TRBD1	many	TGTGCCAGCAGTTTAACCACAGGGGGCATGGCAACTAATGAAAAACTGTTTTTT	CASSLTTGGMATNEKLFF
TRBV19	TRBJ2-1	TRBD2	.	TGTGCCAGTAGCATCTCCCGGGGGACTAGCGTCAATGAGCAGTTCTTC	CASSISRGTSVNEQFF
TRBV6-5	TRBJ2-4	TRBD1	many	TGTGCCAGCAGTTACGACAGGGGAAAAAACATTCAGTACTTC	CASSYDRGKNIQYF
TRBV6-5	TRBJ1-3	.	many	TGTGCCAGCAGTTACTCGAGGAGTCCCGAGGGAAACACCATATATTTT	CASSYSRSPEGNTIYF
TRBV6-1	TRBJ2-7	.	many	TGTGCCAGCGAAATGCCGGGTTCACACGAGCAGTACTTC	CASEMPGSHEQYF
TRBV7-9	TRBJ2-1	TRBD1	many	TGTGCCAGCAGCTCCCCGGGACAGGGGACGCATGAGCAGTTCTTC	CASSSPGQGTHEQFF
TRBV7-9	TRBJ2-3	TRBD1	many	TGTGCCAGCAGCTTGACAGGGGTGACAGATACGCAGTATTTT	CASSLTGVTDTQYF
TRBV27	TRBJ1-5	.	.	TGTGCCAGCAGTTTTGCGGGTCAGGCCCAGCATTTT	CASSFAGQAQHF
TRBV3-1	TRBJ1-1	.	few	TGTGCCAGCAGCCAAGACAGGGCCACTGAAGCTTTCTTT	CASSQDRATEAFF
TRBV12-3/TRBV12-4	TRBJ1-4	.	many	TGTGCCAGCAGTATGAGAAGGGAAAAACTGTTTTTT	CASSMRREKLFF
TRBV6-1	TRBJ2-5	.	few	TGTGCCAGCAGATCCGACAGCTCCAAGAGGGCCCAGTACTTC	CASRSDSSKRAQYF
TRBV6-1	TRBJ2-5	.	many	TGTGCCAGCAGCCGAAGCTGGGCAGGGACGAACTACCAAGAGACCCAGTACTTC	CASSRSWAGTNYQETQYF
TRBV6-2/TRBV6-3	TRBJ2-4	TRBD2	.	TGTGCCAGCAGTTCCACGGTAGCGGGAGGGCCCAAAAACATTCAGTACTTC	CASSSTVAGGPKNIQYF
TRBV6-1	TRBJ2-7	.	many	TGTGCCAGCAGGGGACTGGAAACCTACGAGCAGTACTTC	CASRGLETYEQYF
TRBV4-3	TRBJ2-1	TRBD2	.	TGCGCCAGCAGCCAAGATTGGGGCTTCGGGACTAGCAGAATCTACAATGAGCAGTTCTTC	CASSQDWGFGTSRIYNEQFF
TRBV19	TRBJ2-7	TRBD1	few	TGTGCCAGTAGTAGCGGACAGGGGGGAGAGTACGAGCAGTACTTC	CASSSGQGGEYEQYF
TRBV7-2	TRBJ2-3	TRBD2	many	TGTGCCAGCAGCTTGACTAGCGCTACCTGGGGAGATACGCAGTATTTT	CASSLTSATWGDTQYF